Included here is one TCR beta chain sequence, with context. Its antigen is still unknown. Per-base qualities were not stored, and no clone one base away is much larger. From the germline V gene, CDR1 is KGHDR and CDR2 is SFDVKD. Germline trimming amounts to 5 bases on V and 5 bases on J, with 6 as the count of junction bases outside the gene matches. From cysteine to phenylalanine, the CDR3 is 15 amino acids long. Only CDR3 DNA remains: 45 bases, in frame from the first base. This entry belongs to a study of CD8 T cells in ankylosing spondylitis (TCRdb year 2017). Describing the broader study: The study profiled T cell receptor beta repertoires in healthy donors and ankylosing spondylitis patients to find disease-linked TCR variants. The full study cohort comprised about 23 ankylosing spondylitis patients and approximately 100 healthy donors. Samples of peripheral blood were taken, and for ankylosing spondylitis patients, synovial fluid was collected as well.

Study-wide conclusions, independent of this receptor: Some TCR beta motif variants had previously been reported in synovial fluid and blood of reactive arthritis patients, which suggested common disease-initiation mechanisms. A TCR beta motif of several highly homologous amino acid variants appeared characteristic of blood from ankylosing spondylitis patients. Significant enrichment of the disease-linked clones was reported in matched synovial fluid samples from ankylosing spondylitis patients. The disease-linked clones showed a CD8+ phenotype and occurred at relatively low frequencies in peripheral blood.

TCRdb lists the instrument as Illumina HiSeq 2500. Quantitative 5'-RACE with molecular barcodes was used to prepare TCR beta libraries. The authors' pipeline ran thus. A new computational method, built on a probabilistic model of VDJ rearrangement, was used to identify disease-linked TCR variants. The public sequencing data were trimmed at Q25 with fastp and processed into clonotypes with MiXCR by TCRdb, which kept only in-frame beta chains. Each entry is one CDR3 protein sequence, shown with its most common DNA and genes. TCRdb assigned the V and J calls; the authors' analysis was not used. The sample table holds under 130,000 distinct CDR3 sequences, of which about 25% were seen once. The top ten hold roughly an eighth of the sample. Synovial fluid samples were paired with blood samples taken from the same ankylosing spondylitis patients.

The source material was synovial fluid, either unsorted or a sorted T cell fraction (not recorded which). The TCR originated in a male donor with ankylosing spondylitis. The chain employs TRBV24-1 and TRBJ2-3; 10 junctional bases match TRBD2. Here is the DNA: TGTGCCACCAGTGGGCTAGCGGGAGTTGTAGATACGCAGTATTTT. This yields the protein CATSGLAGVVDTQYF.